These T cell receptor beta chains were read from a single sample in a study of T-cell memory formation after mild COVID-19. TCRdb recomputed calls from the 5' RACE reads with MiXCR, one row per CDR3 protein. The profile shows under 350,000 distinct CDR3 sequences, about a sixth of them singletons. The sample consisted of PBMCs or a T cell subset sorted from them (not recorded which). These receptor sequences come from a young man who had mild COVID-19 (a few samples of this study predate the infection). Cell type and time point are not known. Each CDR3 is given with its conserved first and last residue. Fields, in order: CDR3 protein, CDR3 DNA, clone size, V gene, D gene, J gene. D genes are given only for firm matches. Only part of the rows carry a size: once, few, many, or a class if the clone is expanded.

CDR3 protein: CASSYWTENTGELFF
CDR3 DNA: TGTGCCAGCAGCTATTGGACGGAGAACACCGGGGAGCTGTTTTTT
clone size: .
V gene: TRBV5-5
D gene: .
J gene: TRBJ2-2

CDR3 protein: CASSLLASEGGVGIF
CDR3 DNA: TGCGCCAGCAGCTTGTTGGCTAGCGAAGGTGGGGTGGGGATCTTC
clone size: few
V gene: TRBV5-1
D gene: .
J gene: TRBJ2-1

CDR3 protein: CASRPDRLLEEAFF
CDR3 DNA: TGTGCCAGCAGGCCGGACCGTTTGCTTGAAGAAGCTTTCTTT
clone size: .
V gene: TRBV12-3/TRBV12-4
D gene: .
J gene: TRBJ1-1

CDR3 protein: CSASNEADWYF
CDR3 DNA: TGCAGTGCTAGTAATGAGGCCGACTGGTACTTC
clone size: few
V gene: TRBV20-1
D gene: .
J gene: TRBJ2-4

CDR3 protein: CASRPGTGVLSNYGYTF
CDR3 DNA: TGTGCCAGCAGGCCCGGGACAGGGGTCTTATCTAACTATGGCTACACCTTC
clone size: .
V gene: TRBV7-6
D gene: TRBD1
J gene: TRBJ1-2

CDR3 protein: CASGQAGGYEQYF
CDR3 DNA: TGTGCCAGCGGACAAGCGGGGGGCTACGAGCAGTACTTC
clone size: .
V gene: TRBV12-3/TRBV12-4
D gene: TRBD2
J gene: TRBJ2-7

CDR3 protein: CASSLASSFSEAFF
CDR3 DNA: TGCGCCAGCAGCTTGGCATCGTCGTTCTCTGAAGCTTTCTTT
clone size: .
V gene: TRBV5-1
D gene: .
J gene: TRBJ1-1

CDR3 protein: CASSLQGGGQPQHF
CDR3 DNA: TGTGCCAGCAGCTTACAGGGGGGCGGTCAGCCCCAGCATTTT
clone size: .
V gene: TRBV7-2
D gene: TRBD1
J gene: TRBJ1-5

CDR3 protein: CASSLDATGGYNEQFF
CDR3 DNA: TGTGCCAGCAGCTTAGATGCGACCGGGGGGTACAATGAGCAGTTCTTC
clone size: .
V gene: TRBV7-2
D gene: TRBD2
J gene: TRBJ2-1

CDR3 protein: CASSIWGFNEQFF
CDR3 DNA: TGTGCCAGTAGTATCTGGGGGTTCAATGAGCAGTTCTTC
clone size: .
V gene: TRBV19
D gene: .
J gene: TRBJ2-1

CDR3 protein: CATSDTGTSGELFF
CDR3 DNA: TGTGCCACCAGTGATACAGGGACGTCCGGGGAGCTGTTTTTT
clone size: few
V gene: TRBV24-1
D gene: .
J gene: TRBJ2-2